This T cell receptor (beta chain) derives from a study of CD8+ T cells in alopecia areata. Note on this clone: Its antigen is as yet unknown.

The CDR3 runs to 13 residues. V lost 2 bases and J lost 4, with 11 bases in between. Per the germline V gene, CDR1 is GTSNPN and CDR2 is SVGIG (reference sequence). Lesional scalp punch biopsies and peripheral blood came from alopecia areata patients. Study observations and caveats: Possibly because of HLA-related factors, TCR sharing was less clear across patients than in mice.

After isolation, RNA underwent reverse transcription to generate cDNA as the sequencing template. Repertoires were generated with immunoSEQ multiplex PCR, while TCRdb's copy carries only in-frame clones and drops some. The repertoire holds about 150,000 clones, with 40% to 50% as singletons. The chain recombines TRBV30 with TRBJ1-2, with D unclear. Sequenced: CD4+ T cells sorted from blood. The clonotype was recovered from a human donor with alopecia areata. For the CDR3, the DNA is TGTGCCTGGAGTCCAGGACTCATCTATGGCTACACCTTC. Encoded protein: CAWSPGLIYGYTF.